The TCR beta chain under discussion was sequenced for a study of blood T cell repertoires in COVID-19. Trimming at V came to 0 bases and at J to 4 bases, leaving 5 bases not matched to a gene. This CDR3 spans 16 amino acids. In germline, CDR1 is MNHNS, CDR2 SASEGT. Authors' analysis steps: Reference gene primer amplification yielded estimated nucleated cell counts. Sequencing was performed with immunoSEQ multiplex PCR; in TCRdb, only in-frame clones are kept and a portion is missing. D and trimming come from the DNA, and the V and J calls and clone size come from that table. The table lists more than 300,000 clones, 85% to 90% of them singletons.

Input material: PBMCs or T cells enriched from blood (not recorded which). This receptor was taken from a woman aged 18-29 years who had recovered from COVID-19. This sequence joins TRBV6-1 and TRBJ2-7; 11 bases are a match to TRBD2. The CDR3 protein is CASSEAGTSGEYEQYF. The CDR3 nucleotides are TGTGCCAGCAGTGAAGCAGGGACTAGCGGAGAGTACGAGCAGTACTTC.